The 4 T cell receptor beta chains below come from one sample, sequenced in a study of T cell clonality in common variable immunodeficiency. The table came from immunoSEQ multiplex PCR; TCRdb's copy has only in-frame clones and leaves some out. The sample was found to contain 40,000 to 50,000 clones, and every one recurs. The sample consisted of peripheral blood mononuclear cells. The source is a person aged 18 to 75 in good health.

There are many counts of this clone. The read terminates 3 residues ahead of where the CDR3 ends, so the germline J gene completes it. This chain connects TRBV5-1 to TRBJ2-2, with D possibly TRBD1 on 5 matching bases. There are 14 residues in the CDR3. The V and J ends lost 5 bases and 2 bases respectively, with 10 bases between them. CDR1 and CDR2 from the germline V gene are SGHRS and YFSETQ. The DNA read from the CDR3 is TGCGCCAGCAGAGGGGCAATAAACACCGGGGAG. Translation gives CASRGAINTGE. The full CDR3 reads CASRGAINTGELFF.

This clone has a count of ten or more. The read halts 3 residues ahead of the CDR3 end, with the missing end drawn from the germline J gene. The genes are TRBV2 and TRBJ2-1; 9 bases are a match to TRBD2. This CDR3 is 15 amino acids long. Germline CDR1 SNHLY, CDR2 FYNNEI. With 4 bases clipped from V and 5 bases from J, the junction kept 6 bases outside the gene matches. The CDR3 spells CASSAGLAGHNEQFF. CDR3 bases read: TGTGCCAGCAGTGCAGGCCTAGCGGGGCACAATGAG.

The sample holds many counts of this clone. The CDR3 end lies 3 residues beyond the end of the read and is filled in from the germline J gene. V is TRBV7-2 and J is TRBJ1-5, with TRBD1 matching 10 bases. Germline CDR1 reads SGHTA; CDR2 reads FQGNSA. The CDR3 is made up of 15 amino acids. V shed 5 bases, J shed 6 bases, and the junction held 7 bases outside the gene matches. The CDR3 spells CASSPRQGASQPQHF. The covered CDR3 bases are TGTGCCAGCAGCCCCCGACAGGGGGCATCTCAGCCC.

This clone was detected ten times or more. The DNA ends 3 residues before the CDR3 does, and the rest of the CDR3 is filled in from the germline J gene. The chain recombines TRBV5-4 with TRBJ2-5, with a weak D call TRBD2 (6 bases). This CDR3 is built from 14 residues. The germline V and J ends were trimmed by 2 bases and 5 bases, with 13 bases remaining between them. Germline V gene lookup returns CDR1 SGHNT and CDR2 YYREEE (reference sequence). The sequenced CDR3 bases are TGTGCCAGCAGCTTATATTGGGGGGTCGAGACC. Protein sequence: CASSLYWGVET. The whole CDR3 sequence is CASSLYWGVETQYF.